This TCR beta chain was sequenced for a study of T cell repertoires in cytomegalovirus infection. About the research overall: Based on public TCR beta signatures, there were indications of CMV infection and of a matching HLA type.

General observations from the study: Clonotype analysis showed dominance of the ex vivo response by HLA-C-restricted CMV-specific TCR beta clonotypes. There were carriers of CMV plus the relevant HLA, and cumulative public TCR beta family frequency identified them.

Germline V lookup: CDR1 SEHNR, CDR2 FQNEAQ (reference sequence). V was trimmed by 2 bases and J by 6 bases, leaving 6 bases between them. The CDR3 is 12 amino acids. At least ten counts were recorded for this clonotype. The antigen remains undetermined. From the reads, TCRdb called clonotypes with MiXCR, one entry per CDR3 protein. There are about 210,000 distinct CDR3 sequences in the sample; about 7% occur only once, and about 6.5% lies in the top ten. The chain carries TRBV7-9 and TRBJ2-3; D unclear. The TCR comes from a human donor in good health (CMV status not recorded). Some clones in this sample may be carry-over from other donors' samples. Sequences were obtained from PBMCs. CDR3 sequence: CASSLIADTQYF. Written as DNA, the CDR3 is TGTGCCAGCAGCTTAATCGCCGATACGCAGTATTTT.